This T cell receptor (beta chain) was sequenced for a study of blood T cell repertoires in COVID-19. For the study at large: Acute-phase and convalescent COVID-19 samples originated in the United States, Italy and Spain. T cells, B-cell-depleted T cells, or PBMCs supplied cDNA or gDNA.

As processed by the authors: Nucleated cell counts were estimated from reference gene primer amplification. Clones were read by immunoSEQ multiplex PCR, and TCRdb kept only the in-frame ones, dropping some. Clone size and V and J calls were adopted from that table, with D and trimming inferred from the DNA. The sample holds tens of thousands of clones, 70% to 90% seen once. V gave up 1 base and J gave up 7 bases; unmatched junction bases: 8. The CDR3 runs to 15 residues. Germline V gene lookup returns CDR1 SGHRS and CDR2 YFSETQ. This chain joins TRBV5-1 and TRBJ2-1, with 7 bases identical to TRBD2. The TCR was taken from a woman between 65 and 79 years old in a cohort sampled during active COVID-19. Source material: peripheral blood. DNA for the CDR3: TGCGCCAGCAGCTTGAGCGGGAACGGGTTGAATGAGCAGTTCTTC. Its protein product is CASSLSGNGLNEQFF.